Listed here are 24 T cell receptor beta chains from one sample, sequenced in a study of T cells after yellow fever vaccination. MiXCR, applied by TCRdb to the 5' RACE reads, yields one record per CDR3 protein. This sample has about 160,000 distinct CDR3 sequences, with roughly a tenth found just once. Source: CD8+ T cells sorted from PBMCs, taken 45 days after the yellow fever booster vaccination. The receptor source for this set is a man aged 18 to 30 who received the YFV17D yellow fever vaccine.

The rearrangement uses TRBV7-9 and TRBJ2-5; 7 nucleotides align to TRBD1. The CDR3 has 14 residues. V trimming: 5 bases; J trimming: 2 bases; junction bases outside the gene matches: 5. The germline V gene has CDR1 SEHNR and CDR2 FQNEAQ (reference sequence). The CDR3 region is CASSVLTGQETQYF. The CDR3 DNA sequence: TGTGCCAGCAGCGTCCTGACAGGGCAAGAGACCCAGTACTTC.

To note about this clonotype: A read error may account for a junction end that differs from germline. The chain uses TRBV7-9 and TRBJ2-3; D not resolved. Germline-derived CDR1 and CDR2 are SEHNR and FQNEAQ (reference sequence). CDR3 length equals 15 residues. The CDR3: CASSPRIRLPVTQFF. The CDR3 nucleotides read TGTGCCAGCAGCCCCCGAATCCGACTGCCAGTTACGCAGTTTTTT.

The genes are TRBV4-1 and TRBJ1-5; D uncertain. Per the germline V gene, CDR1 is MGHRA and CDR2 is YSYEKL. The germline V and J ends were trimmed by 4 bases and 2 bases, with 12 bases remaining between them. The CDR3 extends over 15 amino acids. CDR3 coding DNA: TGCGCCAGCAGCCCCTCCTGGCAGGGCAATCAGCCCCAGCATTTT. Protein product: CASSPSWQGNQPQHF.

The sample holds a few counts of this clonotype. V usage is TRBV11-3 and J usage is TRBJ1-6; D might be TRBD1 (5 bases). Germline values: CDR1 SGHNT, CDR2 YENEEA. The CDR3 is 17 amino acids. V was clipped by 5 bases and J by 4 bases, with 18 bases between them. The CDR3 reads CASSPAHLRGYNSPLHF. The CDR3 bases are TGTGCCAGCAGCCCAGCCCATCTAAGGGGTTATAATTCACCCCTCCACTTT.

This clonotype rates as medium-sized. The chain employs TRBV11-2 and TRBJ2-1; the D gene is possibly TRBD2 (6 bases). V lost 1 base and J lost 2, with 15 bases in between. In germline, CDR1 is SGHAT, CDR2 FQNNGV. This CDR3 has 17 amino acids. DNA of the CDR3: TGTGCCAGCAGCTTAGGACCCGGGACTTCGACCTACAATGAGCAGTTCTTC. Its translation: CASSLGPGTSTYNEQFF. Filled out from reference TRBV11-2 and TRBJ2-1, the complete variable domain reads EAGVAQSPRYKIIEKRQSVAFWCNPISGHATLYWYQQILGQGPKLLIQFQNNGVVDDSQLPKDRFSAERLKGVDSTLKIQPAKLEDSAVYLCASSLGPGTSTYNEQFFGPGTRLTVL.

V usage is TRBV20-1 and J usage is TRBJ1-1; no clear D. Germline CDR1 DFQATT, CDR2 SNEGSKA (reference sequence). The CDR3 totals 13 residues. Trimming removed 0 bases at V and 6 bases at J, with 11 bases between. For the CDR3, the DNA is TGCAGTGCTAGAGATCGGGGTCACGCTGAAGCTTTCTTT. Protein product: CSARDRGHAEAFF.

This clonotype was seen only a few times. This chain connects TRBV3-1 to TRBJ1-1; no clear D. This CDR3 contains 14 residues. V dropped 0 bases and J dropped 8 bases, with 13 bases sitting between them. CDR1 and CDR2 from the germline V gene are LGHDT and YNNKEL (reference sequence). The CDR3 DNA sequence: TGTGCCAGCAGCCAAGATCTGCGGCCTCGGGAAGCTTTCTTT. Its translation is CASSQDLRPREAFF.

This clonotype appeared a few times. The rearrangement uses TRBV6-2 or TRBV6-3 and TRBJ1-2; D gene ambiguous. The CDR3 loop spans 12 amino acids. From germline, CDR1 is MNHEY and CDR2 SVGEGT. V lost 6 bases and J lost 8, with 13 bases in between. This chain's CDR3 is CASRSRSWGYTF. For the CDR3, the DNA is TGTGCCAGCAGGTCAAGATCTTGGGGCTACACCTTC.

The J gene is TRBJ1-5, the V gene TRBV20-1; D uncertain. In germline, CDR1 is DFQATT, CDR2 SNEGSKA (reference sequence). The CDR3 sequence is 13 residues long. V shed 0 bases and J shed 6 bases, with 9 bases lying between them. The DNA of the CDR3 is TGCAGTGCTAGAGATAAGGTCGGTCAGCCCCAGCATTTT. Translating gives CSARDKVGQPQHF.

This clonotype was seen a few times. The rearrangement links TRBV27 to TRBJ2-5; perhaps TRBD2 as D (5 bases). The V gene's germline CDR1 is MNHEY and CDR2 SMNVEV (reference sequence). The ends were cut back, 3 bases at V and 0 bases at J, with 20 bases in the middle. This CDR3 comprises 18 residues. In DNA form, the CDR3 reads TGTGCCAGCAGTTTGGTTAGTCTGGACGGGATTTACCAAGAGACCCAGTACTTC. Its protein product is CASSLVSLDGIYQETQYF.

V usage is TRBV30 and J usage is TRBJ2-7, with unresolved D. V lost 1 base to trimming and J lost 3 bases, with 19 bases between them. The CDR3 sequence is 16 residues long. Germline assignment: CDR1 GTSNPN and CDR2 SVGIG (reference sequence). CDR3 nucleotides: TGTGCCTGGAGTGCCACCACAGCTATCCTACGCTACGAGCAGTACTTC. This gives the protein CAWSATTAILRYEQYF.

This rearrangement joins TRBV7-9 to TRBJ2-3; the D gene could be TRBD1 or TRBD2 (5 bases each). Trimming took 5 bases from V and 2 from J, leaving 8 bases between them. Germline V CDR1 and CDR2: SEHNR, FQNEAQ (reference sequence). The CDR3 is 13 amino acids. CDR3 nucleotides: TGTGCCAGCAGCATAGGGACCACAGATACGCAGTATTTT. Protein: CASSIGTTDTQYF.

J is TRBJ2-1 and V is TRBV15; tentative D call: TRBD2 (5 bases). Deletions cut 2 bases from V and 9 bases from J, with 14 bases between. The CDR3 loop spans 14 amino acids. CDR1 is LNHNV, CDR2 YYDKDF, per germline (reference sequence). DNA of the CDR3: TGTGCCACCAGCAGATACCGGGAAGGAGTTGAGCAGTTCTTC. Its translation: CATSRYREGVEQFF.

The V and J genes are TRBV6-6 and TRBJ2-2; perhaps D is TRBD1 or TRBD2 (6 bases each). Germline values: CDR1 MNHNY, CDR2 SVGAGI (reference sequence). The CDR3 runs 14 residues. V dropped 6 bases and J dropped 5 bases, with 13 bases sitting between them. CDR3 DNA sequence: TGTGCCAGCAGCGAAAGGGGGGAGACCGGGGAGCTGTTTTTT. Protein sequence: CASSERGETGELFF.

V gene TRBV6-2 or TRBV6-3 combines with J gene TRBJ2-1, with D possibly TRBD2 on 6 matching bases. V lost 8 bases and J 0 bases, leaving 14 bases between the germline ends. The CDR3 has 15 residues. The germline V gene encodes CDR1 MNHEY and CDR2 SVGEGT. The CDR3 coding sequence is TGTGCCAGCGGCTGGACGGGGGACTCCTACAATGAGCAGTTCTTC. Protein: CASGWTGDSYNEQFF.

The table lists this clonotype with many counts. V gene TRBV9 combines with J gene TRBJ2-5, with D tentatively TRBD2 (5 bases). The germline CDR1 and CDR2 sequences are SGDLS and YYNGEE. Trimming stripped 0 bases from V and 5 bases from J, with 11 bases between. This CDR3 comprises 14 residues. As DNA, the CDR3 is TGTGCCAGCAGCGTAGCCGACCCGGGGGAGACCCAGTACTTC. This encodes CASSVADPGETQYF.

The V gene is TRBV9, the J gene TRBJ1-2; possible D gene TRBD1, 5 bases. The germline gives CDR1 SGDLS, CDR2 YYNGEE. The CDR3 covers 13 residues. V lost 0 bases to trimming and J lost 7 bases, with 10 bases between them. This chain's CDR3 is CASSVVSGRGYTF. The CDR3 nucleotides are TGTGCCAGCAGCGTAGTTTCAGGGCGTGGCTACACCTTC.

This clonotype showed up just a few times. CDR3 region: CASSMRYPGHEQFF. CDR3 in DNA: TGTGCCAGTAGTATGCGCTACCCGGGACATGAGCAGTTCTTC. The V call is TRBV19, the J call TRBJ2-1, with D possibly called TRBD1 or TRBD2 (5 bases each). This CDR3 contains 14 residues. The V end was cut by 3 bases, the J end by 8 bases, with 14 bases between. In germline, CDR1 is LNHDA, CDR2 SQIVND (reference sequence).

J is TRBJ2-3 and V is TRBV7-2, with TRBD2 matching 9 bases. Germline V gene data show CDR1 as SGHTA and CDR2 as FQGNSA. The CDR3 is 16 amino acids. The V and J ends lost 2 bases and 5 bases, in that order; junction bases with no gene match: 8. The CDR3 region is CASSLLGRGGIDTQYF. CDR3 DNA: TGTGCCAGCAGCTTACTTGGGCGGGGGGGGATAGATACGCAGTATTTT.

The chain recombines TRBV12-3 or TRBV12-4 with TRBJ2-3; D might be TRBD2 (6 bases). The V end was cut by 11 bases, the J end by 5 bases, with 11 bases between. This CDR3 has 11 amino acids. The CDR3 region is CAGGAGDTQYF. The DNA of the CDR3 is TGTGCCGGGGGAGCGGGAGATACGCAGTATTTT.

This clonotype has only one observation. The V gene is TRBV11-2, the J gene TRBJ2-3; TRBD2 agrees at 7 bases. Trimming cost V 2 bases and J 5 bases; bases outside gene matches: 7. The germline V gene encodes CDR1 SGHAT and CDR2 FQNNGV. This CDR3 is built from 15 residues. CDR3 protein: CASSLRGGRGDTQYF. The CDR3 DNA follows: TGTGCCAGCAGCTTACGCGGGGGAAGAGGAGATACGCAGTATTTT.

This clonotype has more than one count but fewer than ten. The chain links TRBV29-1 to TRBJ1-2, with D maybe TRBD1 (6 bases). The germline gives CDR1 SQVTM, CDR2 ANQGSEA. This CDR3 contains 13 residues. V lost 6 bases to trimming and J lost 4 bases, with 15 bases between them. In DNA form, the CDR3 reads TGCAGCGTGATACAGGGATGGGGCTATGGCTACACCTTC. It yields the protein CSVIQGWGYGYTF.

In its sample, this clonotype was seen a few times. The rearrangement links TRBV27 to TRBJ2-3; D may be TRBD2 (6 bases). Germline assignment: CDR1 MNHEY and CDR2 SMNVEV (reference sequence). CDR3 length: 13 residues. The ends were cut back, 6 bases at V and 7 bases at J, with 14 bases in the middle. The CDR3 loop is CASSPGTSNTQYF. For the CDR3, the DNA is TGTGCCAGCAGCCCCGGGACTTCAAATACGCAGTATTTT.

V is TRBV7-2 and J is TRBJ2-5, with D perhaps matching TRBD1 (6 bases). CDR3 length: 16 residues. Trimming removed 0 bases at V and 2 bases at J, with 13 bases between. CDR1 and CDR2 (germline): SGHTA, FQGNSA. The CDR3 loop reads CASSLARGDRQETQYF. The DNA of the CDR3 is TGTGCCAGCAGCTTAGCACGAGGAGACAGGCAAGAGACCCAGTACTTC.